The 21 T cell receptor beta chains in this list originate from one sample, sequenced in a study of OX40 agonist ivuxolimab in advanced cancers. TCRdb's copy holds only in-frame clones and misses some; the assay was immunoSEQ multiplex PCR. The data contain tens of thousands of clones, more than 85% of them seen just once; the ten biggest clones take up roughly 6.9%. The sample was CD4+ or CD8+ T cells sorted from blood, taken in a trial of the OX40 agonist ivuxolimab. These receptors all stem from an adult with an advanced solid tumor such as melanoma, head and neck, liver or kidney cancer.

J is TRBJ2-5 and V is TRBV2; D is perhaps TRBD2 (7 bases). This CDR3 is 14 amino acids long. Trimming took 0 bases from V and 7 from J, leaving 12 bases between them. Germline CDR1 is SNHLY and CDR2 is FYNNEI. The CDR3 bases are TGTGCCAGCAGTGAAGCCGTAAGGGGGGGGACCCAGTACTTC. Encoded protein: CASSEAVRGGTQYF.

This chain joins TRBV2 and TRBJ2-5, with 10 bases that match TRBD1. The germline V gene encodes CDR1 SNHLY and CDR2 FYNNEI. The CDR3 sequence is 17 residues long. Trimming cost V 6 bases and J 4 bases; bases outside gene matches: 14. The CDR3 DNA reads TGTGCCAGCAGAATACTTCCGGGACAGGGGTTTGGAGAGACCCAGTACTTC. Amino acids: CASRILPGQGFGETQYF.

The genes are TRBV28 and TRBJ2-6; a weak D match, TRBD1 (5 bases). The CDR3 extends over 15 amino acids. From germline, CDR1 is MDHEN and CDR2 SYDVKM. V lost 2 bases and J lost 4, with 9 bases in between. CDR3 residues: CASSLRGAGANVLTF. CDR3 bases: TGTGCCAGCAGTTTAAGGGGCGCCGGGGCCAACGTCCTGACTTTC.

The V call is TRBV12-5, the J call TRBJ2-5; 7 positions agree with TRBD1. The better agreement between TRBJ2-7 and the DNA end casts doubt on the J call. Germline CDR1 and CDR2: LGHNT and FRNRAP. The length of the CDR3 is 16 residues. CDR3 amino acids: CASGPGGQFYSYEQYF. The CDR3 DNA is TGTGCTAGTGGGCCAGGGGGACAGTTCTACTCCTACGAGCAGTACTTC.

The rearrangement joins TRBV6-6 to TRBJ2-7; 7 bases line up with TRBD2. Germline V gene sequence: CDR1 MNHNY, CDR2 SVGAGI (reference sequence). The CDR3 covers 15 residues. Germline trimming cut 5 bases from V and 5 bases from J; bases unmatched to any gene: 12. The CDR3 DNA reads TGTGCCAGCAGTCTCCGGGGCGGGAGCTTCGACGAGCAGTACTTC. Translation gives CASSLRGGSFDEQYF.

The rearrangement uses TRBV5-4 and TRBJ1-2, with D uncertain. The ends were cut back, 4 bases at V and 4 bases at J, with 14 bases in the middle. CDR3 length equals 14 residues. Germline V lookup: CDR1 SGHNT, CDR2 YYREEE (reference sequence). This CDR3 is CASSASRQTYGYTF. In nucleotides, the CDR3 is TGTGCCAGCAGCGCCTCTAGGCAGACCTATGGCTACACCTTC.

This chain connects TRBV19 to TRBJ2-3; the D gene is possibly TRBD2 (5 bases). Germline assignment: CDR1 LNHDA and CDR2 SQIVND (reference sequence). Trimming removed 0 bases at V and 6 bases at J, with 13 bases between. This CDR3 comprises 15 residues. The CDR3 DNA reads TGTGCCAGTAGTATAGATGCGGGCCCTGGGGATACGCAGTATTTT. It is translated as CASSIDAGPGDTQYF.

Concerning this clone itself: Different DNA sequences within this sample yield the same CDR3. V usage is TRBV28 and J usage is TRBJ2-7, with TRBD1 matching over 9 bases. From germline, CDR1 is MDHEN and CDR2 SYDVKM. J lost 3 bases, V lost 6 bases, and 0 bases had no gene match. This CDR3 has 12 residues. CDR3 coding DNA: TGTGCCAGCAGGGGACAGGGCTACGAGCAGTACTTC. It yields the protein CASRGQGYEQYF.

The rearrangement joins TRBV30 to TRBJ1-5; TRBD1 aligns across 8 bases. The trim removed 1 base at V and 3 bases at J, leaving 5 bases unmatched. Germline assignment: CDR1 GTSNPN and CDR2 SVGIG (reference sequence). The CDR3 length is 15 residues. In DNA form, the CDR3 reads TGTGCCTGGAGTGCCGGGACAGGTTACAATCAGCCCCAGCATTTT. This translates into CAWSAGTGYNQPQHF.

The chain carries TRBV9 and TRBJ2-5; 14 positions agree with TRBD2. Germline V gene data show CDR1 as SGDLS and CDR2 as YYNGEE. There are 15 residues in the CDR3. Losses at the gene ends were 3 bases for V and 4 bases for J; bases not matched to a gene: 2. CDR3 in DNA: TGTGCCAGCAGCGGGGGGACTAGCGGGAGAGAGACCCAGTACTTC. Translating it yields CASSGGTSGRETQYF.

The J gene is TRBJ2-3, the V gene TRBV27; 8 positions match TRBD1. This CDR3 region has 16 residues. Germline trimming cut 5 bases from V and 0 bases from J; bases unmatched to any gene: 7. Germline CDR1 MNHEY, CDR2 SMNVEV (reference sequence). This chain's CDR3 is CASSIGTGTSTDTQYF. DNA of the CDR3: TGTGCCAGCAGTATCGGGACAGGCACTAGCACAGATACGCAGTATTTT.

V and J are TRBV10-3 and TRBJ2-7; the D gene is possibly TRBD1 (6 bases). This CDR3 region has 15 residues. Germline V lookup: CDR1 ENHRY, CDR2 SYGVKD. Trimming left V 6 bases short and J 0 bases short, with 15 bases between. In DNA form, the CDR3 reads TGTGCCATCAGGGTTACAGGGTTCGGCTCCTACGAGCAGTACTTC. Translated, it gives CAIRVTGFGSYEQYF.

The chain is built from TRBV18 and TRBJ2-5, with TRBD2 as a possible D gene (6 bases). CDR3 length equals 13 residues. V was shortened by 6 bases and J by 1 base, with 9 bases between the two germline ends. CDR1 KGHSH and CDR2 LQKENI come from the germline V gene. The CDR3 DNA follows: TGTGCCAGCTCGCCGGGACTCCAAGAGACCCAGTACTTC. Translation gives CASSPGLQETQYF.

The rearrangement joins TRBV5-1 to TRBJ2-1, with 10 bases identical to TRBD2. After removal of 4 bases from V and 4 bases from J, the junction contained 8 bases not matched to a gene. CDR3 length equals 16 residues. The V gene's germline CDR1 is SGHRS and CDR2 YFSETQ. CDR3 in DNA: TGCGCCAGCAGCGCGGGCGGACTAGCGGAATACAATGAGCAGTTCTTC. Its protein is CASSAGGLAEYNEQFF.

J is TRBJ2-1 and V is TRBV11-1, with D unresolved. The CDR3 runs to 15 residues. Trimming took 5 bases from V and 3 from J, leaving 14 bases between them. CDR1 and CDR2 from the germline V gene are SGHAT and FQDESV (reference sequence). This CDR3 is CASSPLDSFYNEQFF. The CDR3 DNA sequence: TGTGCCAGCAGCCCCCTAGATTCCTTCTACAATGAGCAGTTCTTC. The variable domain in full, with the rest retrieved from reference TRBV11-1 and TRBJ2-1, is EAEVAQSPRYKITEKSQAVAFWCDPISGHATLYWYRQILGQGPELLVQFQDESVVDDSQLPKDRFSAERLKGVDSTLKIQPAELGDSAMYLCASSPLDSFYNEQFFGPGTRLTVL.

The rearrangement joins TRBV4-1 to TRBJ2-1; perhaps TRBD1 as D (6 bases). This CDR3 has 17 residues. V lost 2 bases, J lost 7 bases, and 21 bases lay in between. Germline CDR1 MGHRA, CDR2 YSYEKL. The CDR3 protein is CASSQPGVRVTRNEQFF. The DNA for the CDR3 is TGCGCCAGCAGCCAACCAGGGGTCAGGGTAACGAGGAATGAGCAGTTCTTC.

As concerns this clone: Within the sample, other DNA sequences also encode this same CDR3. This chain connects TRBV18 to TRBJ2-3; D uncertain. Germline lookup yields CDR1 KGHSH and CDR2 LQKENI. Trimming pared 0 bases from V and 5 bases from J, leaving 6 bases between. This CDR3 has 13 amino acids. The CDR3 spells CASSPPGGDTQYF. The CDR3 nucleotides read TGTGCCAGCTCACCACCGGGTGGAGATACGCAGTATTTT. Full variable domain (missing parts from reference TRBV18 and TRBJ2-3): NAGVMQNPRHLVRRRGQEARLRCSPMKGHSHVYWYRQLPEEGLKFMVYLQKENIIDESGMPKERFSAEFPKEGPSILRIQQVVRGDSAAYFCASSPPGGDTQYFGPGTRLTVL.

The V call is TRBV18, the J call TRBJ2-7; the D is unclear. Between the trimmed V and J ends, which lost 0 bases and 0 bases, there was a span of 6 bases. Germline V gene data show CDR1 as KGHSH and CDR2 as LQKENI. There are 14 residues in the CDR3. CDR3 nucleotide sequence: TGTGCCAGCTCACCACCCGTGAGCTCCTACGAGCAGTACTTC. Translating gives CASSPPVSSYEQYF.

The J gene is TRBJ2-7, the V gene TRBV19; TRBD2 matches at 11 bases. J gave up 1 base and V 6 bases, and 2 bases lay outside the gene matches. Germline values: CDR1 LNHDA, CDR2 SQIVND (reference sequence). CDR3 length: 14 amino acids. CDR3 coding DNA: TGTGCCAGTAGGTCTAGCGGGAGGTCCTACGAGCAGTACTTC. Residues: CASRSSGRSYEQYF.

CDR3 region: CATSLLQGAGQYF. The DNA for the CDR3 is TGTGCCACCAGCTTACTACAGGGGGCGGGGCAGTACTTC. The chain carries TRBV15 and TRBJ2-7, with 9 nucleotides matching TRBD1. This CDR3 is 13 amino acids long. Germline trimming cut 5 bases from V and 9 bases from J; bases unmatched to any gene: 8. Germline values: CDR1 LNHNV, CDR2 YYDKDF (reference sequence).

The rearrangement uses TRBV5-1 and TRBJ1-1; no clear D. The CDR3 has 14 residues. Germline V CDR1 and CDR2: SGHRS, YFSETQ. Trimming removed 1 base from V and 4 bases from J, with 11 bases in between. CDR3 bases: TGCGCCAGCAGCTTGAGGGATTTGGGCACTGAAGCTTTCTTT. The encoded protein is CASSLRDLGTEAFF.